This T cell receptor beta chain came from a study of T cell responses to AZD1222 COVID-19 vaccine. About this clone itself: Its antigen is unknown.

Overall study results and limits: Sampling captured repertoires only after the peak T cell response. Spike-specific TCR depth and breadth grew after two AZD1222 doses. Donors, mostly white British, included more females; clonal diversity was possibly underestimated.

CDR1 is LGHDT and CDR2 is YNNKEL in the germline V gene (reference sequence). V lost 4 bases, J lost 6 bases, and 13 bases lay in between. The CDR3 is 14 residues long. The data were produced by immunoSEQ multiplex PCR, yet TCRdb's version contains in-frame clones alone and is incomplete. The sample has roughly 200,000 clones, about 89% seen once. This TCR was recovered from an adult who received the AZD1222 COVID-19 vaccine. Sequenced here: peripheral blood, sampled 28 days after the second AZD1222 dose. The gene calls are TRBV3-1 (or the pseudogene TRBV3-2) and TRBJ1-5; possibly TRBD1 for D (6 bases). The CDR3 nucleotides are TGTGCCAGCAGCCCAAACAGGGATCGTCAGCCCCAGCATTTT. As protein: CASSPNRDRQPQHF.